The clone carrying this T cell receptor beta chain showed up just a few times. This sample is drawn from a study of identical twins. TCRdb reprocessed the 5' RACE reads with MiXCR, giving one entry per CDR3 protein. Counted here are approximately 550,000 distinct CDR3 sequences, around 20% occurring once; the ten biggest clones make up about 0.5%. CDR1 and CDR2 from the germline V gene are SGHRS and YFSETQ. The V end lost 1 base, the J end lost 6 bases, and 11 bases lay between the germline ends. The CDR3 is made up of 13 amino acids. These data are also associated with another study on yellow fever vaccine responses in identical twins.

Material for sequencing was CD4+ T cells sorted from blood. V usage is TRBV5-1 and J usage is TRBJ2-7; D could derive from TRBD1 or TRBD2 (5 bases each). This sequence originates from a woman between 18 and 29 years old in good health. CDR3 nucleotides: TGCGCCAGCAGCTTGTCGGGGCCGGGCGAGCAGTACGTC. Translated: CASSLSGPGEQYV.